This TCR beta chain was documented in a study of blood T cell repertoires in COVID-19. Looking at the study overall: There were acute and convalescent COVID-19 samples, and they came from the United States, Italy and Spain. PBMCs, B-cell-depleted T cells, or T cells were the source of the cDNA or gDNA that made up the material.

Trimming took 2 bases from V and 14 from J, leaving 12 bases between them. Germline V gene lookup returns CDR1 DFQATT and CDR2 SNEGSKA (reference sequence). The CDR3 contains 11 residues. Original processing notes: Amplification of reference gene primers provided the estimated nucleated cell counts. The protocol was immunoSEQ multiplex PCR, while the TCRdb copy is restricted to in-frame clones and leaves out a portion. D and trimming come from the DNA, and the V and J calls and clone size come from that table. Of 450,000 or so clones in the sample, over 85% were seen once. The Seattle patients, enrolled during active infection, were followed longitudinally.

This TCR was sampled from a man aged 18 to 35 with COVID-19, enrolled during active disease. The rearrangement uses TRBV20-1 and TRBJ1-4; D ambiguous. The sequencing input was peripheral blood. This chain's CDR3 is CSARSAERLFF. The CDR3, as DNA: TGCAGTGCTAGATCGGCCGAGAGGCTGTTTTTT.